A selection of T cell receptor beta chains follows, all from one sample in a study of shared clonotypes between healthy human individuals. Clones were sequenced by immunoSEQ multiplex PCR, and TCRdb holds only the in-frame ones, with some missing. The profile shows over a million clones, around four fifths of them singletons. Sequenced input: memory CD4+ T cells sorted from blood. These TCRs come from a man in his late teens or twenties in good health. CDR3s include the opening cysteine and the closing phenylalanine or tryptophan. Each record gives: CDR3 DNA, CDR3 protein, J gene, V gene, clone size, D gene. D genes are given only for firm matches. Expanded clones are given a class, and other clones once, few, many or no size at all.

TGTGCCAGCAGCTTGAGGCTCGGGGGGCGATCAGACGAGCAGTACTTC | CASSLRLGGRSDEQYF | TRBJ2-7 | TRBV5-4 | NA | NA
TGTGCCAGCAGTTACTCCAGACAGGGCAAAGGGCAGTTCTTC | CASSYSRQGKGQFF | TRBJ2-1 | TRBV6-5 | NA | TRBD1
TGTGCCAGCCGTATAGGAGGGGGCGATGGCAATCAGCCCCAGCATTTT | CASRIGGGDGNQPQHF | TRBJ1-5 | TRBV19 | few | TRBD1
TGTGCCAGCAGTTACTCAAACTCGTACGAGCAGTACTTC | CASSYSNSYEQYF | TRBJ2-7 | TRBV6-5 | many | NA
TGCAGTGCTAGTACGAACGATGGCTACACCTTC | CSASTNDGYTF | TRBJ1-2 | TRBV20-1 | NA | NA
TGTGCCAGCACCCCAGGGTACAATGAGCAGTTCTTC | CASTPGYNEQFF | TRBJ2-1 | TRBV28 | few | NA
TGTGCCAGCAGCCACCGGTCCGGGGAGCTGTTTTTT | CASSHRSGELFF | TRBJ2-2 | TRBV11-1 | few | NA
TGTGGAGTGGGTGCTAGCACAGATACGCAGTATTTT | CGVGASTDTQYF | TRBJ2-3 | TRBV6-6 | NA | NA
TGTGCCAGCAGCTTAGACTACGAGCAGTACTTC | CASSLDYEQYF | TRBJ2-7 | TRBV7-9 | NA | NA
TGTGCCAGCAGTGAGGGATCAGGGGGACGCACTGAAGCTTTCTTT | CASSEGSGGRTEAFF | TRBJ1-1 | TRBV6-4 | once | TRBD1
TGTGCCAGCAGCAGGGGAGCGGCTAGCACAGATACGCAGTATTTT | CASSRGAASTDTQYF | TRBJ2-3 | TRBV5-4 | NA | NA
TGTGCCAGCAGTCCCGGCGGGACTGGGACTGAAGCTTTCTTT | CASSPGGTGTEAFF | TRBJ1-1 | TRBV6-5 | NA | NA
TGTGCCAGCAGGACAGGGTCGGATAATTCACCCCTCCACTTT | CASRTGSDNSPLHF | TRBJ1-6 | TRBV27 | once | TRBD1
TGTGCCAGCACCCCGAGAGGGATCATCGGGGGGCCTGAAGCTTTCTTT | CASTPRGIIGGPEAFF | TRBJ1-1 | TRBV5-6 | NA | NA
TGCGCCAGCAGCGGAGGACAGGAGATGCGGGGCTACACCTTC | CASSGGQEMRGYTF | TRBJ1-2 | TRBV5-1 | NA | TRBD1
TGCGCCAGCAGTCCTCAGGGACAGGGAGAGACCCAGTACTTC | CASSPQGQGETQYF | TRBJ2-5 | TRBV10-2 | NA | TRBD1
TGTGCCATCAGTGAGGGACAGGGGATGGGGAACACTGAAGCTTTCTTT | CAISEGQGMGNTEAFF | TRBJ1-1 | TRBV10-3 | NA | TRBD1
TGTGCCACCAGCAGAGATCTCGGGGTCACTGAAGCTTTCTTT | CATSRDLGVTEAFF | TRBJ1-1 | TRBV15 | NA | NA
TGTGCCAGCAGCTTAGGCACTGGAAACACCATATATTTT | CASSLGTGNTIYF | TRBJ1-3 | TRBV7-2 | few | NA
TGTGCCAGCACCGCGCTGTCAACAGCCAGGAACACCGGGGAGCTGTTTTTT | CASTALSTARNTGELFF | TRBJ2-2 | TRBV11-2 | NA | NA
TGTGCCAGCAGTTTGAGGGTTCGTGGGGCCAACGTCCTGACTTTC | CASSLRVRGANVLTF | TRBJ2-6 | TRBV28 | NA | NA
TGTGCCAGCAGCTCGGGACTAGCGGGGTCTGAGCAGTACTTC | CASSSGLAGSEQYF | TRBJ2-7 | TRBV11-1 | NA | TRBD2
TGTGCCACCCTAGAGTCCTCTGGGGCCAACGTCCTGACTTTC | CATLESSGANVLTF | TRBJ2-6 | TRBV6-5 | NA | NA
TGTGCCAGCAGCTTAGGTGCCCACAATCAGCCCCAGCATTTT | CASSLGAHNQPQHF | TRBJ1-5 | TRBV7-9 | few | NA
TGCGCCAGCAGCTTGGGGGGGAAGAGCTCCTATAATTCACCCCTCCACTTT | CASSLGGKSSYNSPLHF | TRBJ1-6 | TRBV5-1 | NA | NA
TGTGCCATCAGTGAGTCTACAGGTATAAGCAATCAGCCCCAGCATTTT | CAISESTGISNQPQHF | TRBJ1-5 | TRBV10-3 | NA | NA
TGTGCCAGCAGCGTAGATGGCGGGAGCACAGATACGCAGTATTTT | CASSVDGGSTDTQYF | TRBJ2-3 | TRBV9 | NA | NA
TGTGCCAGCAGCTTGGCCGGCAGGGCAGTCGCCTACGAGCAGTACTTC | CASSLAGRAVAYEQYF | TRBJ2-7 | TRBV5-4 | NA | NA
TGTGCCAGCAGCTTAGGGACCTGGGAAGCTTTCTTT | CASSLGTWEAFF | TRBJ1-1 | TRBV11-1 | few | NA
TGTGCCAGCAGACGAGGGACAGGAGGGGGCTACACCTTC | CASRRGTGGGYTF | TRBJ1-2 | TRBV6-1 | NA | TRBD1
TGCAGCGCCTCTTCCCGACAAGGCTACACCTTC | CSASSRQGYTF | TRBJ1-2 | TRBV29-1 | NA | NA
TGCGCCAGCAGCCAGACCTTAGCGGGAGCCCACAATGAGCAGTTCTTC | CASSQTLAGAHNEQFF | TRBJ2-1 | TRBV4-3 | NA | TRBD2
TGTGCCAGCAGCTTGAATAGGGGAGGGTCTGGGGCCAACGTCCTGACTTTC | CASSLNRGGSGANVLTF | TRBJ2-6 | TRBV5-4 | NA | TRBD2
TGTGCCAGCAGCTTAGAACCACTAGCGGGAGGGCTCGGGACCCAGTACTTC | CASSLEPLAGGLGTQYF | TRBJ2-5 | TRBV7-2 | NA | TRBD2
TGCGCCAGCAGCCAAGAGGCGCAGTACTCTGGAAACACCATATATTTT | CASSQEAQYSGNTIYF | TRBJ1-3 | TRBV4-1 | once | NA
TGTGCCAGCAGTGTTTCTCAGGGGCAGTATTTT | CASSVSQGQYF | TRBJ2-3 | TRBV2 | NA | NA
TGTGCTAGCAGCCCGGGGGGGACCCAGTACTTC | CASSPGGTQYF | TRBJ2-5 | TRBV7-7 | NA | TRBD2
TGTGCCACCAGCAGAGACAAGTCACCCCTCCACTTT | CATSRDKSPLHF | TRBJ1-6 | TRBV15 | few | NA
TGTGCCAGCAGCTTTAACAGGGGGGATAGGAATGAGCAGTTCTTC | CASSFNRGDRNEQFF | TRBJ2-1 | TRBV7-3 | many | TRBD1
TGTGCCAGCTCACCAGATTACCAAGAGACCCAGTACTTC | CASSPDYQETQYF | TRBJ2-5 | TRBV18 | NA | NA
TGCGCCAGCAGCGCTACAGGGGGCTACTCCTACGAGCAGTACTTC | CASSATGGYSYEQYF | TRBJ2-7 | TRBV5-1 | NA | TRBD1
TGTGCCACCAGCAGAGGGACAGGGGCAACTAATGAAAAACTGTTTTTT | CATSRGTGATNEKLFF | TRBJ1-4 | TRBV15 | NA | TRBD1
TGTGCCAGCAGCTTAGGACAGGGGGTACAAATGAACACTGAAGCTTTCTTT | CASSLGQGVQMNTEAFF | TRBJ1-1 | TRBV5-4 | NA | TRBD1
TGTGCCTGGAGTGTACTGACAGGGGGTCCTAACGAGCAGTACTTC | CAWSVLTGGPNEQYF | TRBJ2-7 | TRBV30 | NA | TRBD1
TGTGCCAGCAGTTTAGAAGGAGCGGGGGGTCGCCAAGAGACCCAGTACTTC | CASSLEGAGGRQETQYF | TRBJ2-5 | TRBV28 | NA | TRBD2
TGTGCCAGCAGCCTCCCGGGCCCCAACACCGGGGAGCTGTTTTTT | CASSLPGPNTGELFF | TRBJ2-2 | TRBV11-2 | NA | NA
TGTGCCAGCAGCTCCTCGGACAGGATCACTGAAGCTTTCTTT | CASSSSDRITEAFF | TRBJ1-1 | TRBV11-2 | NA | TRBD1
TGTGCCAGCAGTTACCGGGACGCTGAAGCTTTCTTT | CASSYRDAEAFF | TRBJ1-1 | TRBV6-6 | NA | NA
TGCGCCAGCAGCTTGACGGGGACCTCCGCGGGCACTGAAGCTTTCTTT | CASSLTGTSAGTEAFF | TRBJ1-1 | TRBV5-1 | NA | NA
TGTGCCTGGGGAACAGGGGGCAGGGGCAATCAGCCCCAGCATTTT | CAWGTGGRGNQPQHF | TRBJ1-5 | TRBV30 | NA | TRBD1
TGTGCCAGCAGTTTATGGGGGACAGGGACGGAGACCCAGTACTTC | CASSLWGTGTETQYF | TRBJ2-5 | TRBV27 | NA | TRBD1
TGTGCCAGCAAGGGTCGCCCGGGAAGAAGGGGCTACACCTTC | CASKGRPGRRGYTF | TRBJ1-2 | TRBV28 | NA | NA